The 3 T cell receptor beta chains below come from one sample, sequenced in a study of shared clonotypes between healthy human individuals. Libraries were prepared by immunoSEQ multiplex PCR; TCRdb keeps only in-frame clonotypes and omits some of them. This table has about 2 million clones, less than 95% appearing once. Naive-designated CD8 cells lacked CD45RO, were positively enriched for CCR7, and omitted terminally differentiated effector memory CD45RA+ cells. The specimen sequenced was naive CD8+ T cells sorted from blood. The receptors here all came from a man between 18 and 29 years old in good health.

The CDR3 nucleotides read TGTGCCAGCAGTGAAGCGCGGGCGGGAGGGCCATACGAGCAGTACTTC. As protein: CASSEARAGGPYEQYF. This chain uses TRBV2 with TRBJ2-7, with 9 nucleotides matching TRBD2. V shed 0 bases and J 4 bases; nucleotides not matched to a gene: 7. Germline V gene sequence: CDR1 SNHLY, CDR2 FYNNEI. CDR3 length: 16 residues.

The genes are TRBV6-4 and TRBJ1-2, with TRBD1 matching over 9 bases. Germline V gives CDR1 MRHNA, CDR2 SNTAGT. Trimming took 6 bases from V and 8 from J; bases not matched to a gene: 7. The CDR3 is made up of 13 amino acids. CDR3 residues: CASRENRGRGYTF. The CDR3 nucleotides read TGTGCCAGCAGGGAAAACAGGGGGCGCGGCTACACCTTC.

CDR3 sequence reads: CASSAGTTIGDTQYF. CDR3 sequence (DNA): TGTGCCAGCAGCGCCGGGACTACCATAGGAGATACGCAGTATTTT. The chain has TRBV9 and TRBJ2-3, with 7 positions matching TRBD2. The CDR3 is made up of 15 amino acids. The V gene's germline CDR1 is SGDLS and CDR2 YYNGEE. With 3 bases clipped from V and 5 bases from J, the junction kept 9 bases outside the gene matches.